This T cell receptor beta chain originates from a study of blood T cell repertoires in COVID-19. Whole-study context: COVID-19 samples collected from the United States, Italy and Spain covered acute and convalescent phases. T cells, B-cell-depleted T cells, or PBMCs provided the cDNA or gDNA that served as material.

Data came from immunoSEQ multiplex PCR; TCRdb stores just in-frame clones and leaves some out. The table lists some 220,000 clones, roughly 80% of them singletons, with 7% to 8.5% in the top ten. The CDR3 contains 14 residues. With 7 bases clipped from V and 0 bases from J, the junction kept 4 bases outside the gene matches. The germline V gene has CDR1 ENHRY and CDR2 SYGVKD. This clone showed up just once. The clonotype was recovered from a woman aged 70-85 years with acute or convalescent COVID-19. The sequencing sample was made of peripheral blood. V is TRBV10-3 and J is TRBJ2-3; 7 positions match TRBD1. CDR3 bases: TGTGCCATCATGCCGGGACAGAGCACAGATACGCAGTATTTT. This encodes CAIMPGQSTDTQYF.